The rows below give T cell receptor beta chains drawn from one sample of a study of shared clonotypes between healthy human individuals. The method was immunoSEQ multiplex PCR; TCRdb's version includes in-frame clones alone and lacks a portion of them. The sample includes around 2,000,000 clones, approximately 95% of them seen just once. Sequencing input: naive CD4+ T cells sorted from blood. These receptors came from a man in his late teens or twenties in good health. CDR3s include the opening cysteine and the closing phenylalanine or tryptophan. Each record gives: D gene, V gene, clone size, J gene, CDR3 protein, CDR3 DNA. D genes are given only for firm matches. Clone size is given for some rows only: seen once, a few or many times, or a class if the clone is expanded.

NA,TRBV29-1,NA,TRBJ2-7,CSVAAGGVYEQYF,TGCAGCGTTGCGGCAGGGGGGGTCTACGAGCAGTACTTC
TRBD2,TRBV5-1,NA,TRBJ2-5,CASSLGTSGGQETQYF,TGCGCCAGCAGCCTTGGGACTAGCGGGGGCCAAGAGACCCAGTACTTC
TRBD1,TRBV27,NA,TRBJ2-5,CASTSGTGGRETQYF,TGTGCCAGCACCTCCGGGACAGGGGGAAGAGAGACCCAGTACTTC
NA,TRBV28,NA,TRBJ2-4,CASSPTLTGRTDF,TGTGCCAGCAGTCCCACCTTGACAGGTCGTACCGACTTC
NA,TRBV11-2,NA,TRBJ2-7,CASSFTRGTEQYF,TGTGCCAGCAGTTTCACCCGGGGAACCGAGCAGTACTTC
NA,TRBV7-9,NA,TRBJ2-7,CASSGGITSPPEQYF,TGTGCCAGCAGCGGAGGTATCACTAGCCCGCCCGAGCAGTACTTC
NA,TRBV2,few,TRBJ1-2,CASSDDVYGYTF,TGTGCCAGCAGTGATGATGTCTATGGCTACACCTTC
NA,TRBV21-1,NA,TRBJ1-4,CASSAPRTGERTNEKLFF,TGTGCCAGCAGCGCTCCTCGGACAGGGGAAAGAACTAATGAAAAACTGTTTTTT
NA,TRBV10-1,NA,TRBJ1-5,CASSESEGQPQHF,TGCGCCAGCAGTGAGTCGGAGGGTCAGCCCCAGCATTTT
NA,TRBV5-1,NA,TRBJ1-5,CASSPSNQPQHF,TGCGCCAGCAGCCCTAGCAATCAGCCCCAGCATTTT
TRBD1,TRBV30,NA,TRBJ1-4,CAWSPGQGAANEKLFF,TGTGCCTGGAGTCCCGGACAGGGAGCGGCTAATGAAAAACTGTTTTTT
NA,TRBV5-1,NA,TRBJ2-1,CASSLAGSTAPYNEQFF,TGCGCCAGCAGCTTGGCCGGGTCGACAGCTCCCTACAATGAGCAGTTCTTC
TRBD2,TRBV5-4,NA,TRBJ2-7,CASSLGTSGREEQYF,TGTGCCAGCAGCCTAGGGACTAGCGGGAGGGAAGAGCAGTACTTC
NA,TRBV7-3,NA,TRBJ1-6,CASSLKGTGGNSPLHF,TGTGCCAGCAGCTTAAAGGGTACAGGAGGGAATTCACCCCTCCACTTT
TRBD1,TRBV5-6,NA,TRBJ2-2,CASSLVQGDTGELFF,TGTGCCAGCAGCTTGGTTCAGGGGGACACCGGGGAGCTGTTTTTT
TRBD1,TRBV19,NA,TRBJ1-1,CASTVTGGKNTEAFF,TGTGCCAGTACCGTGACAGGGGGCAAGAACACTGAAGCTTTCTTT
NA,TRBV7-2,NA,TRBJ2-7,CASSPRAGHPYEQYF,TGTGCCAGCAGCCCAAGGGCGGGACACCCCTACGAGCAGTACTTC
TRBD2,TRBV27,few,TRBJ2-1,CASRRSWGAGGNLQREQFF,TGTGCCAGCAGGAGGTCTTGGGGGGCGGGGGGTAATTTACAAAGAGAGCAGTTCTTC
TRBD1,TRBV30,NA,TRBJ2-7,CAWSEQGYEQYF,TGTGCCTGGAGTGAACAGGGGTACGAGCAGTACTTC
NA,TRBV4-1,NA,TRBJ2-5,CASSQDPVVALETQYF,TGCGCCAGCAGCCAAGATCCAGTGGTAGCGCTAGAGACCCAGTACTTC
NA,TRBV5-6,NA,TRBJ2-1,CASSLQRANEQFF,TGTGCCAGCAGCTTGCAGCGGGCAAATGAGCAGTTCTTC
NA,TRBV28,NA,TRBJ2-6,CASSLRPGSSGANVLTF,TGTGCCAGCAGTTTAAGACCCGGGAGCTCTGGGGCCAACGTCCTGACTTTC
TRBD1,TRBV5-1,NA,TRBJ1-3,CASSSGQGSSGNTIYF,TGCGCCAGCAGCTCGGGACAGGGGAGCTCTGGAAACACCATATATTTT
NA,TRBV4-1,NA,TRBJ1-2,CASSQDGGFGYTF,TGCGCCAGCAGCCAAGATGGAGGGTTTGGCTACACCTTC
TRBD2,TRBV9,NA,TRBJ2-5,CASSVGIAGGEETQYF,TGTGCCAGCAGCGTAGGAATAGCGGGAGGGGAAGAGACCCAGTACTTC
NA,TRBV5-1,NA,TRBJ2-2,CASSSVPGHPGELFF,TGCGCCAGCAGCTCCGTCCCGGGACATCCCGGGGAGCTGTTTTTT
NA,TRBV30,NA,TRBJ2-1,CAWSNLRALPYNEQFF,TGTGCCTGGAGTAACCTCAGGGCTCTCCCTTACAATGAGCAGTTCTTC
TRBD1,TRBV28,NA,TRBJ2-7,CASSSQVGGQGNYEQYF,TGTGCCAGCAGTTCCCAGGTAGGGGGACAGGGCAACTACGAGCAGTACTTC
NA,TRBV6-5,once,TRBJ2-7,CASGPTGAYEQYF,TGTGCCAGCGGCCCAACAGGCGCCTACGAGCAGTACTTC
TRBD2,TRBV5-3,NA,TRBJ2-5,CARSRREGGTQETQYF,TGTGCCAGGAGCAGGCGGGAGGGAGGGACTCAAGAGACCCAGTACTTC
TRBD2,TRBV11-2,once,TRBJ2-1,CASSFVAGGLYNEQFF,TGTGCCAGCAGCTTTGTTGCGGGGGGCCTGTACAATGAGCAGTTCTTC
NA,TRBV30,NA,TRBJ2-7,CAWSRTYEQYF,TGTGCCTGGAGCCGAACCTACGAGCAGTACTTC
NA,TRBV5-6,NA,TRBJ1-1,CASSLGTKNTEAFF,TGTGCCAGCAGCTTGGGGACAAAGAACACTGAAGCTTTCTTT
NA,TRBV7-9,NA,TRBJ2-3,CASSGAPDTQYF,TGTGCCAGCAGCGGGGCCCCAGATACGCAGTATTTT
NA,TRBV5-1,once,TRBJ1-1,CASSLLGNTEAFF,TGCGCCAGCAGCTTGCTGGGGAACACTGAAGCTTTCTTT
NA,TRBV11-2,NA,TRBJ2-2,CASSLDHYDGITGELFF,TGTGCCAGCAGCTTAGATCACTACGATGGGATCACCGGGGAGCTGTTTTTT
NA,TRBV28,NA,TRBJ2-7,CASSPTSYEQYF,TGTGCCAGCAGTCCGACCTCCTACGAGCAGTACTTC
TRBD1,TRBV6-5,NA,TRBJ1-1,CASTLDRGWTEAFF,TGTGCCAGCACTTTGGACAGGGGCTGGACTGAAGCTTTCTTT
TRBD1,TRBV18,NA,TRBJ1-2,CASSPPGDRGGYTF,TGTGCCAGCTCACCACCGGGGGACAGGGGCGGCTACACCTTC
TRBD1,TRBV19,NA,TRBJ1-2,CASSPPGQGAPYGYTF,TGTGCCAGTAGTCCCCCGGGACAGGGCGCTCCCTATGGCTACACCTTC
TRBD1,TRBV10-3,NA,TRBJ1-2,CAISKRQGAEGYTF,TGTGCCATCAGTAAAAGACAGGGGGCGGAGGGCTACACCTTC
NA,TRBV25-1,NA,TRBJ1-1,CASSELKGDTEAFF,TGTGCCAGCAGTGAATTAAAGGGGGACACTGAAGCTTTCTTT